This T cell receptor beta chain derives from a study of blood T cells in healthy people across ages. Overall study: Capturing about one barcoded beta molecule per two T cells was achieved by template switching.

Each sample provided at least 5 micrograms of extracted total RNA. For the second PCR, which ran for about 6 to 11 cycles, a sample-barcoded 5' primer and a J-beta primer mix were used. TCRdb itself ran the 5' RACE reads through MiXCR, one entry per CDR3 protein. Seen here are 780,000 or so distinct CDR3 sequences, roughly three fifths observed once, and the top ten hold roughly 24%. V dropped 1 base and J dropped 6 bases, with 11 bases sitting between them. CDR3 length equals 14 residues. The germline CDR1 and CDR2 sequences are LGHNA and YSLEER. V is TRBV4-3 and J is TRBJ2-3, with D possibly being TRBD2 (5 bases). This TCR was sampled from a man in his forties in good health. Sequenced input: blood. The CDR3 sequence: CASSQARELDTQYF. DNA of the CDR3: TGCGCCAGCAGCCAAGCACGGGAACTCGATACGCAGTATTTT.